The 32 T cell receptor beta chains below all came from one sample that was sequenced in a study of human T cells and chemical hapten exposure. Time point meaning: patch test 2, 6 weeks after DPC sensitization. Treatment reported: therapeutic diphenylcyclopropenone sensitization with weekly scalp DPC. Via MiXCR, TCRdb re-called the RACE reads, giving one row per CDR3 protein. The repertoire holds roughly 100,000 distinct CDR3 sequences, with about 9.6% as singletons. Sequencing was performed on whole blood, taken in connection with sensitization to the hapten diphenylcyclopropenone (DPC). These receptor sequences come from a woman in her thirties or forties with alopecia areata. Some clones in this sample may be carry-over from other donors' samples.

The chain carries TRBV29-1 and TRBJ2-1; D is possibly TRBD1 (5 bases). The V end was cut by 7 bases, the J end by 3 bases, with 7 bases between. Germline loops: CDR1 SQVTM, CDR2 ANQGSEA. CDR3 length equals 11 residues. The CDR3 here is CSGQLYNEQFF. The CDR3 DNA follows: TGCAGCGGACAGCTCTACAATGAGCAGTTCTTC.

The rearrangement uses TRBV20-1 and TRBJ2-3, with 10 bases matching TRBD2. Germline-derived CDR1 and CDR2 are DFQATT and SNEGSKA (reference sequence). This CDR3 contains 16 residues. V lost 0 bases to trimming and J lost 3 bases; unmatched junction nucleotides: 6. CDR3 in DNA: TGCAGTGCTAGAGATCTGTTAGCGGGAGGAACAGATACGCAGTATTTT. Translated, it gives CSARDLLAGGTDTQYF.

This clonotype was detected only a few times. The V and J genes are TRBV28 and TRBJ1-5; a possible D gene is TRBD1 (5 bases). The CDR3 runs 15 residues. Trimming removed 5 bases at V and 4 bases at J, with 15 bases between. The germline V gene encodes CDR1 MDHEN and CDR2 SYDVKM. In DNA form, the CDR3 reads TGTGCCAGCAGTCTCCTACAGGCCCTAAATCAGCCCCAGCATTTT. It codes for CASSLLQALNQPQHF.

This clonotype was seen only a few times. This chain connects TRBV28 to TRBJ2-7; maybe TRBD2 (6 bases). From germline, CDR1 is MDHEN and CDR2 SYDVKM. The CDR3 is 14 residues long. Trimming pared 6 bases from V and 4 bases from J, leaving 16 bases between. The CDR3 is CASRSQRAKYEQYF. The CDR3 DNA follows: TGTGCCAGCAGAAGTCAGCGGGCTAAGTACGAGCAGTACTTC.

Concerning this clonotype: This may be a read error: a much more frequent sequence differs by one nucleotide. The chain combines TRBV19 with TRBJ2-7, with 8 bases that match TRBD2. The CDR3 spans 13 residues. Germline CDR1 LNHDA, CDR2 SQIVND (reference sequence). The CDR3 sequence is CVSGAGVLYEQYF. DNA of the CDR3: TGTGTCAGTGGAGCGGGAGTCCTCTACGAGCAGTACTTC.

This clonotype was counted only a few times. This chain joins TRBV7-2 and TRBJ2-7; weak D call: TRBD1 (5 bases). The ends were cut back, 2 bases at V and 1 base at J, with 12 bases in the middle. The CDR3 runs to 15 residues. CDR1 and CDR2 (germline): SGHTA, FQGNSA. The CDR3 coding sequence is TGTGCCAGCAGCTTAACCAGGGTAGGGTCCTACGAGCAGTACTTC. The encoded protein is CASSLTRVGSYEQYF. Together with reference TRBV7-2 and TRBJ2-7, the CDR3 gives the full variable domain: GAGVSQSPSNKVTEKGKDVELRCDPISGHTALYWYRQSLGQGLEFLIYFQGNSAPDKSGLPSDRFSAERTGGSVSTLTIQRTQQEDSAVYLCASSLTRVGSYEQYFGPGTRLTVT.

This chain links TRBV24-1 with TRBJ2-1, with 8 bases matching TRBD2. The CDR3 has 16 amino acids. The germline CDR1 and CDR2 sequences are KGHDR and SFDVKD. The trim removed 5 bases at V and 1 base at J, leaving 6 bases unmatched. CDR3 DNA sequence: TGTGCCACCAGTGCGAGCGGGAGCTCGTCCTACAATGAGCAGTTCTTC. It encodes CATSASGSSSYNEQFF.

This clonotype was observed at least ten times. This chain uses TRBV20-1 with TRBJ2-7; TRBD1 or TRBD2 may be the D gene (5 bases each). Germline lookup yields CDR1 DFQATT and CDR2 SNEGSKA (reference sequence). Between the trimmed V and J ends, which lost 3 bases and 7 bases, there was a span of 19 bases. The CDR3 runs 14 residues. Here the CDR3 DNA reads TGCAGTGCTAGTTCCGGGACCGAAATTGAGGAGCAGTACTTC. Its translation is CSASSGTEIEEQYF.

This clonotype was detected many times. The chain recombines TRBV28 with TRBJ2-1; D unclear. Trimming took 2 bases from V and 6 from J, leaving 8 bases between them. From germline, CDR1 is MDHEN and CDR2 SYDVKM. This CDR3 region has 13 residues. The CDR3 region is CASSLRTPNEQFF. CDR3 in DNA: TGTGCCAGCAGTTTACGTACCCCCAATGAGCAGTTCTTC.

This clonotype was recorded at least ten times. The chain combines TRBV7-2 with TRBJ2-7; 9 bases fit TRBD1. With 0 bases clipped from V and 5 bases from J, the junction kept 8 bases outside the gene matches. CDR1 is SGHTA and CDR2 is FQGNSA in the germline V gene. CDR3 length: 16 amino acids. As DNA, the CDR3 is TGTGCCAGCAGCTTAGCGGCCGGGACAGGGACCCACGAGCAGTACTTC. It yields the protein CASSLAAGTGTHEQYF. Full variable domain (missing parts from reference TRBV7-2 and TRBJ2-7): GAGVSQSPSNKVTEKGKDVELRCDPISGHTALYWYRQSLGQGLEFLIYFQGNSAPDKSGLPSDRFSAERTGGSVSTLTIQRTQQEDSAVYLCASSLAAGTGTHEQYFGPGTRLTVT.

The rearrangement links TRBV6-1 to TRBJ2-5, with D maybe TRBD2 (6 bases). CDR3 length equals 15 residues. CDR1 is MNHNS, CDR2 SASEGT, per germline. V lost 7 bases and J 2 bases, leaving 17 bases between the germline ends. The CDR3 here is CASTARRGRQETQYF. CDR3 sequence (DNA): TGTGCCAGCACGGCCCGGAGGGGCCGTCAAGAGACCCAGTACTTC.

J is TRBJ2-7 and V is TRBV7-9; tentative D call: TRBD2 (5 bases). This CDR3 is built from 15 residues. CDR1 is SEHNR and CDR2 is FQNEAQ in the germline V gene (reference sequence). Trimming pared 1 base from V and 5 bases from J, leaving 15 bases between. The CDR3 here is CASSLGPGFPHEQYF. CDR3 DNA: TGTGCCAGCAGCTTAGGGCCGGGATTCCCCCACGAGCAGTACTTC.

The table lists this clonotype with a few counts. The V call is TRBV12-3 or TRBV12-4, the J call TRBJ1-3; D unclear. This CDR3 is 11 amino acids long. The V gene lost 4 bases and the J gene lost 7 bases, with 5 bases spanning the gap. Here the CDR3 reads CASSSLNTIYF. For the CDR3, the DNA is TGTGCCAGCAGTTCACTGAACACCATATATTTT.

This clonotype was picked up many times. The J gene is TRBJ2-1, the V gene TRBV27, with TRBD2 matching over 9 bases. Trimming cost V 8 bases and J 7 bases; bases outside gene matches: 6. The germline V gene encodes CDR1 MNHEY and CDR2 SMNVEV (reference sequence). CDR3 length: 13 residues. In DNA, the CDR3 is TGTGCCAGCCATCTAGCGGGAATGAATGAGCAGTTCTTC. Residues: CASHLAGMNEQFF.

The chain uses TRBV29-1 and TRBJ2-1; TRBD1 is a possible D gene (6 bases). The CDR3 loop spans 12 amino acids. Trimming cost V 5 bases and J 9 bases, with 14 bases left between them. Germline CDR1 SQVTM, CDR2 ANQGSEA. The CDR3 DNA follows: TGCAGCGTTTACACAGGGCCAGGTGAGCAGTTCTTC. Translating gives CSVYTGPGEQFF.

As to this clonotype: At one end the junction does not follow the germline gene, possibly because of a read error. The gene calls are TRBV10-3 and TRBJ2-1, with 11 bases aligning to TRBD2. The germline V gene has CDR1 ENHRY and CDR2 SYGVKD. CDR3 length: 15 amino acids. The CDR3 DNA follows: TGTGCCACTTCCCCGGGACTAGCGGCTTACAATGAGCAGTTCTTT. It is translated as CATSPGLAAYNEQFF.

This clonotype was observed many times. The CDR3 loop is CASSQSPGLAQGEEFF. In DNA, the CDR3 is TGTGCCAGCTCCCAATCGCCGGGACTAGCGCAAGGGGAGGAGTTCTTC. The chain combines TRBV18 with TRBJ2-1; TRBD2 matches 10 bases. CDR1 is KGHSH and CDR2 is LQKENI in the germline V gene. Germline trimming cut 6 bases from V and 14 bases from J; bases unmatched to any gene: 19. The CDR3 runs to 16 residues.

The rearrangement uses TRBV7-9 and TRBJ1-3; TRBD1 matches 8 bases. The J segment lost 2 bases and the V segment lost 4 bases, leaving 4 bases of the junction unmatched. The CDR3 covers 15 residues. Per germline, CDR1 SEHNR and CDR2 FQNEAQ (reference sequence). In DNA, the CDR3 is TGTGCCAGCAGCTCGGGACAGGCGACTGGAAACACCATATATTTT. Protein product: CASSSGQATGNTIYF.

Only a few counts were recorded for this clonotype. The chain is built from TRBV20-1 and TRBJ2-3; 11 nucleotides line up with TRBD2. CDR3 length equals 15 residues. Per germline, CDR1 DFQATT and CDR2 SNEGSKA (reference sequence). V gave up 6 bases and J gave up 4 bases; unmatched junction bases: 9. CDR3 sequence: CSAPKLAGVSDTQYF. DNA of the CDR3: TGCAGTGCCCCGAAACTAGCGGGAGTTTCAGATACGCAGTATTTT.

This chain joins TRBV7-3 and TRBJ2-2, with no clear D. V shed 5 bases and J shed 6 bases, with 7 bases lying between them. The germline V gene has CDR1 SGHTA and CDR2 FQGTGA. CDR3 length: 12 residues. The CDR3 region is CASSQRPGELFF. The CDR3 nucleotides are TGTGCCAGCAGCCAAAGGCCCGGGGAGCTGTTTTTT.

In its sample, this clonotype was seen many times. The chain uses TRBV7-2 and TRBJ1-4, with 11 nucleotides matching TRBD1. J lost 3 bases, V lost 5 bases, and 8 bases had no gene match. Germline CDR1 is SGHTA and CDR2 is FQGNSA. This CDR3 spans 17 amino acids. The CDR3, as DNA: TGTGCCAGCAGCCCCGGACAGGGGGCGGGTGCTAATGAAAAACTGTTTTTT. It translates to CASSPGQGAGANEKLFF.

This clonotype has only a few counts. The chain is built from TRBV28 and TRBJ2-2; D is unclear. The V end lost 3 bases, the J end lost 4 bases, and 9 bases lay between the germline ends. The CDR3 spans 14 residues. Germline assignment: CDR1 MDHEN and CDR2 SYDVKM. The CDR3 loop reads CASSFLLPTGELFF. The CDR3 coding sequence is TGTGCCAGCAGTTTTCTCTTGCCCACCGGGGAGCTGTTTTTT.

In this sample, this clonotype turned up many times. The chain joins TRBV28 to TRBJ1-5; 8 nucleotides line up with TRBD1. The V segment lost 5 bases and the J segment 1 base; nucleotides outside the gene matches: 4. CDR1 is MDHEN and CDR2 is SYDVKM in the germline V gene. This CDR3 region has 15 residues. DNA of the CDR3: TGTGCCAGCAGTATTCAGGGGGCCAGCAATCAGCCCCAGCATTTT. It specifies CASSIQGASNQPQHF.

This clonotype has more than one count but fewer than ten. The chain carries TRBV6-6 and TRBJ2-5; TRBD2 agrees at 7 bases. Germline values: CDR1 MNHNY, CDR2 SVGAGI (reference sequence). With V trimmed by 2 bases and J by 5 bases, 5 bases remained unmatched. CDR3 length: 14 residues. CDR3 loop: CASSYSYGRETQYF. As DNA, the CDR3 is TGTGCCAGCAGTTACAGCTACGGGAGGGAGACCCAGTACTTC.

This clonotype occurred many times. The chain recombines TRBV25-1 with TRBJ2-6; D might be TRBD2 (5 bases). This CDR3 spans 15 amino acids. CDR1 is MGHDK and CDR2 is SYGVNS in the germline V gene. The ends were cut back, 3 bases at V and 3 bases at J, with 9 bases in the middle. The CDR3 spells CASSDRGGGANVLTF. CDR3 DNA sequence: TGTGCCAGCAGTGATCGGGGTGGTGGGGCCAACGTCCTGACTTTC.

There are a few counts of this clonotype. The V and J genes are TRBV6-2 or TRBV6-3 and TRBJ1-5; D is undetermined. Germline CDR1 is MNHEY and CDR2 is SVGEGT. Trimming pared 2 bases from V and 2 bases from J, leaving 10 bases between. The CDR3 consists of 15 residues. In nucleotides, the CDR3 is TGTGCCAGCAGTTACGGAATTAAAGGCAATCAGCCCCAGCATTTT. This translates into CASSYGIKGNQPQHF.

The V call is TRBV4-2, the J call TRBJ2-2; D possibly corresponds to TRBD1 (5 bases). Germline-derived CDR1 and CDR2 are LGHNA and YNFKEQ. Trimming removed 0 bases at V and 5 bases at J, with 13 bases between. The CDR3 has 16 residues. The CDR3 reads CASSQDLAGRTGELFF. CDR3 sequence (DNA): TGTGCCAGCAGCCAAGATTTGGCAGGGCGGACCGGGGAGCTGTTTTTT.

The rearrangement uses TRBV28 and TRBJ2-1; 7 bases align to TRBD2. Germline V gene lookup returns CDR1 MDHEN and CDR2 SYDVKM. The length of the CDR3 is 13 residues. The V gene end was trimmed by 10 bases and the J gene end by 0 bases; junction bases not matched to a gene: 3. CDR3 in amino acids: CATGGRSYNEQFF. The CDR3 nucleotides are TGTGCCACGGGAGGCCGCTCCTACAATGAGCAGTTCTTC.

The sample holds many counts of this clonotype. The gene calls are TRBV4-2 and TRBJ2-5; 8 nucleotides line up with TRBD1. With 0 bases clipped from V and 2 bases from J, the junction kept 8 bases outside the gene matches. The CDR3 is 17 amino acids. CDR1 is LGHNA and CDR2 is YNFKEQ in the germline V gene. In nucleotides, the CDR3 is TGTGCCAGCAGCCAAGATTCGCCCGGGACAGGACAAGAGACCCAGTACTTC. It yields the protein CASSQDSPGTGQETQYF.

The chain carries TRBV7-2 and TRBJ2-7; D unclear. V was trimmed by 0 bases and J by 3 bases, leaving 9 bases between them. The CDR3 extends over 14 amino acids. In germline, CDR1 is SGHTA, CDR2 FQGNSA. CDR3 nucleotide sequence: TGTGCCAGCAGCTTAGCCTATCAGAGCTACGAGCAGTACTTC. Protein: CASSLAYQSYEQYF.

J is TRBJ2-2 and V is TRBV20-1; 7 bases match TRBD2. The CDR3 has 16 residues. With 3 bases clipped from V and 4 bases from J, the junction kept 11 bases outside the gene matches. Germline CDR1 is DFQATT and CDR2 is SNEGSKA (reference sequence). The DNA of the CDR3 is TGCAGTGCTAGTAGGGCTAGCGGACCTTCCACCGGGGAGCTGTTTTTT. Translating it yields CSASRASGPSTGELFF.

The table lists this clonotype with a few counts. The chain is built from TRBV12-3 or TRBV12-4 and TRBJ1-5, with D perhaps TRBD1 (6 bases). V was pared by 1 base and J by 4 bases, with 14 bases between. The CDR3 covers 16 residues. The CDR3 DNA follows: TGTGCCAGCAGTTTAGTAACAGGGTTATTAAATCAGCCCCAGCATTTT. The encoded protein is CASSLVTGLLNQPQHF.